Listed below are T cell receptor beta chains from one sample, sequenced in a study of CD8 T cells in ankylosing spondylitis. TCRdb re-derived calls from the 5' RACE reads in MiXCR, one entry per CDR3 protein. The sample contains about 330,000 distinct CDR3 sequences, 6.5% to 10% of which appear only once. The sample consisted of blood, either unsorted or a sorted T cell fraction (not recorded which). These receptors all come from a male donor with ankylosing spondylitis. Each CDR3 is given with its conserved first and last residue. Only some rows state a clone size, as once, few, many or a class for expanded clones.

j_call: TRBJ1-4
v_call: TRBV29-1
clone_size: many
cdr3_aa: CSSRTATNEKLFF

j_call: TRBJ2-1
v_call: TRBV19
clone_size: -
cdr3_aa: CASSIYSGNEQFF

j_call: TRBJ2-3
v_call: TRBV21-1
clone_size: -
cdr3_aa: CASSTLRREASTDTQYF

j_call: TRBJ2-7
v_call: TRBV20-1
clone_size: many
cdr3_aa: CSASPSIPNEQYF

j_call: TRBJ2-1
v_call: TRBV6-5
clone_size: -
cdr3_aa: CASSYSTSGKRYNEQFF

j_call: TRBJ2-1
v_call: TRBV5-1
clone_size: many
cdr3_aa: CASKFRGGYEQFF

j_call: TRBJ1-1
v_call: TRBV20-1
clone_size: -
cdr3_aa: CSAPRRGADTEAFF

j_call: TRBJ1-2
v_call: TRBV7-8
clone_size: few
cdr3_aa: CASSLSVANYGYTF

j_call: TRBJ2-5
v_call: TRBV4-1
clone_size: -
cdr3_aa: CASSQGGSSLETQYF

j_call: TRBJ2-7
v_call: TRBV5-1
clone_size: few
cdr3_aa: CASSPELATYEQYF

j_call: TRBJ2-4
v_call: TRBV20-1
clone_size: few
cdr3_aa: CSATPGQIKNIQYF

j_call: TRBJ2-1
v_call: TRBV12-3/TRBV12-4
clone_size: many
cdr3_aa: CASLSGNLDNEQFF

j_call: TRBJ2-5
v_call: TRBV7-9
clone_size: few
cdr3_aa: CASSPAAEQETQYF

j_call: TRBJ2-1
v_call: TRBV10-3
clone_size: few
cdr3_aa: CAISELVGVDEQFF